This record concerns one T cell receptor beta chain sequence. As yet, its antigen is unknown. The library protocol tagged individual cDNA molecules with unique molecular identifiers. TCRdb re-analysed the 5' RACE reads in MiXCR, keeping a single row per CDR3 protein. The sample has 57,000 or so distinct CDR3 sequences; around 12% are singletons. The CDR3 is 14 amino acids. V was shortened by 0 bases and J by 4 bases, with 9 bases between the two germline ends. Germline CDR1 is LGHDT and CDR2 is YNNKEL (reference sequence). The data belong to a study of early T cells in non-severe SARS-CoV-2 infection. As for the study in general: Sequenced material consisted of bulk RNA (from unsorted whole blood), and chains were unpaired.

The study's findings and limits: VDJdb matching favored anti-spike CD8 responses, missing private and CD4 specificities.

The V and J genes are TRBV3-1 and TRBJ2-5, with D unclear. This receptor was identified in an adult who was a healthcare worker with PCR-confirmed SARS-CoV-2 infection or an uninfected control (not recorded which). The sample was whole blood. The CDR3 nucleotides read TGTGCCAGCAGCCAAGATGGGCGTCGAGAGACCCAGTACTTC. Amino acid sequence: CASSQDGRRETQYF.